This TCR beta chain was retrieved from a study of cytomegalovirus exposure and HLA in healthy donors. The CDR3 totals 14 residues. Trimming took 5 bases from V and 3 from J; bases not matched to a gene: 4. Germline CDR1 and CDR2: MNHNY and SVGAGI (reference sequence). PCR employed 60 Vbeta and 13 Jbeta primers. Sequencing was performed with immunoSEQ multiplex PCR; in TCRdb, only in-frame clones are kept and a portion is missing. The sample includes some 120,000 clones, roughly four fifths of them seen just once. As regards this clone: The antigen remains undetermined.

Findings and caveats of the study: Later on, a genetic analysis was performed. It linked a missense variant in DCLRE1C with V- and J-gene trimming of TCR beta. Compared with the roughly 700-donor mean, an Asian-associated ancestry cluster reportedly had fewer N-insertions, according to a later analysis. The study had only CMV serostatus as immune exposure information. A previous analysis found most TCR beta V segments productive roughly 90% or roughly 30% of the time.

Sequenced material: PBMCs. This receptor was identified in a woman in her 50s in good health and CMV-seropositive. V gene TRBV6-6 combines with J gene TRBJ1-3, with 7 bases aligning to TRBD1. The CDR3 region is CASSRTGGGNTIYF. In DNA form, the CDR3 reads TGTGCCAGCAGTCGGACAGGCGGTGGAAACACCATATATTTT.